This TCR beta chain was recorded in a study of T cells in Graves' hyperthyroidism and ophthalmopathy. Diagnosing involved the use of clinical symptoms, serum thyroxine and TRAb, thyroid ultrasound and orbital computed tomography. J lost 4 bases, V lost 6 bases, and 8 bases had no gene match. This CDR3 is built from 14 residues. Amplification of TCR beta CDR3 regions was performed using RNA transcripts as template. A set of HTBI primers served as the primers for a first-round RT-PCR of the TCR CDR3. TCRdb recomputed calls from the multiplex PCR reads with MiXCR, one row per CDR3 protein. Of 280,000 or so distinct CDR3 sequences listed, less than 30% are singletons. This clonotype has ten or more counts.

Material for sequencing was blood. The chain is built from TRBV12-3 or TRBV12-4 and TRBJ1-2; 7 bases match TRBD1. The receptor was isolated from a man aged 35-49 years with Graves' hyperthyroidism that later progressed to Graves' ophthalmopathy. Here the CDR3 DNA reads TGTGCCAGCAGGCCAACAGGGGTTTCCTATGGCTACACCTTC. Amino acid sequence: CASRPTGVSYGYTF.